This T cell receptor beta chain emerged from a study of blood T cell repertoires in COVID-19. Study context: Acute-phase and convalescent COVID-19 samples originated in the United States, Italy and Spain. PBMCs, B-cell-depleted T cells, or T cells were the source of the cDNA or gDNA that made up the material.

V was shortened by 0 bases and J by 9 bases, with 10 bases between the two germline ends. CDR1 and CDR2 from the germline V gene are SGHRS and YFSETQ. This CDR3 comprises 14 residues. Authors' processing steps: Estimation of nucleated cell counts relied on the amplification of reference gene primers. The protocol was immunoSEQ multiplex PCR, while the TCRdb copy is restricted to in-frame clones and leaves out a portion. V and J calls and clone size are as listed in that table; D and trimming were resolved from the DNA. Among fewer than 200,000 clones, 70% to 90% were seen once, and the ten largest hold approximately 1.1%. This clone was seen a single time.

The V gene is TRBV5-1, the J gene TRBJ1-6; D call uncertain. This clonotype originated in a man in his 60s who had recovered from COVID-19. The specimen was peripheral blood. The CDR3 sequence: CASSLAGEVSPLHF. CDR3 bases: TGCGCCAGCAGCTTGGCCGGGGAGGTTTCACCCCTCCACTTT.